These 11 T cell receptor beta chains were sequenced from one sample in a study of T cell responses to AZD1222 COVID-19 vaccine. Some clones are missing from TCRdb's copy, which holds only in-frame ones; the method was immunoSEQ multiplex PCR. The sample lists some 180,000 clones; about nine tenths were seen once. The specimen comprised peripheral blood, sampled 28 days after the second AZD1222 dose. The receptors here all came from an adult who received the AZD1222 COVID-19 vaccine.

The V call is TRBV7-2, the J call TRBJ1-1; D uncertain. The CDR3 totals 15 residues. Looked up from germline, CDR1 is SGHTA and CDR2 is FQGNSA. Trimming left V 1 base short and J 1 base short, with 10 bases between. As DNA, the CDR3 is TGTGCCAGCAGCTTAGATTCAGGCAGGAACACTGAAGCTTTCTTT. Translating gives CASSLDSGRNTEAFF.

This clone was observed once. The CDR3 protein is CASSPGTGGANVLTF. Written as DNA, the CDR3 is TGTGCCAGCAGCCCCGGGACGGGTGGGGCCAACGTCCTGACTTTC. The chain recombines TRBV7-6 with TRBJ2-6; D tentatively reads TRBD1 or TRBD2 (5 bases each). Between the trimmed V and J ends, which lost 5 bases and 3 bases, there was a span of 11 bases. The CDR3 totals 15 residues. Germline V gene sequence: CDR1 SGHVS, CDR2 FNYEAQ.

The genes are TRBV20-1 and TRBJ2-1, with 8 bases that match TRBD2. The V gene end was trimmed by 3 bases and the J gene end by 4 bases; junction bases not matched to a gene: 8. The CDR3 runs to 15 residues. CDR1 DFQATT and CDR2 SNEGSKA come from the germline V gene (reference sequence). CDR3 sequence: CSASVGTRGYNEQFF. CDR3 nucleotide sequence: TGCAGTGCTAGTGTAGGGACTAGGGGATACAATGAGCAGTTCTTC.

The chain joins TRBV7-9 to TRBJ1-6; D may be TRBD1 (6 bases). The CDR3 totals 14 residues. CDR1 SEHNR and CDR2 FQNEAQ come from the germline V gene (reference sequence). V shed 5 bases and J shed 7 bases, with 12 bases lying between them. The CDR3 is CASSPPQGNSPLHF. The CDR3 DNA follows: TGTGCCAGCAGCCCTCCGCAGGGGAATTCACCCCTCCACTTT. The complete variable domain, with remaining parts taken from reference TRBV7-9 and TRBJ1-6, reads DTGVSQNPRHKITKRGQNVTFRCDPISEHNRLYWYRQTLGQGPEFLTYFQNEAQLEKSRLLSDRFSAERPKGSFSTLEIQRTEQGDSAMYLCASSPPQGNSPLHFGNGTRLTVT.

V is TRBV5-1 and J is TRBJ2-7; D is perhaps TRBD1 (6 bases). Trimming took 4 bases from V and 0 from J, leaving 14 bases between them. In germline, CDR1 is SGHRS, CDR2 YFSETQ. This CDR3 region has 15 residues. The CDR3 here is CASSKGHQSSYEQYF. CDR3 nucleotides: TGCGCCAGCAGCAAGGGACACCAAAGCTCCTACGAGCAGTACTTC.

The chain has TRBV4-3 and TRBJ2-4, with 9 positions matching TRBD1. Per the germline V gene, CDR1 is LGHNA and CDR2 is YSLEER. The CDR3 contains 17 residues. Germline trimming cut 4 bases from V and 1 base from J; bases unmatched to any gene: 8. The CDR3 bases are TGCGCCAGCAGCCGAACACAGGGGGCGAGGGCCAAAAACATTCAGTACTTC. Protein: CASSRTQGARAKNIQYF.

The J gene is TRBJ2-3, the V gene TRBV6-5; 10 positions agree with TRBD2. Germline V gene sequence: CDR1 MNHEY, CDR2 SVGAGI. V was clipped by 5 bases and J by 4 bases; unmatched bases: 3. This CDR3 has 14 amino acids. CDR3 DNA: TGTGCCAGCAGTCGGACTAGCGGATCAGATACGCAGTATTTT. This sequence encodes CASSRTSGSDTQYF.

This chain connects TRBV27 to TRBJ1-4, with a possible D match to TRBD1 (5 bases). Germline V gene sequence: CDR1 MNHEY, CDR2 SMNVEV (reference sequence). This CDR3 is built from 17 residues. Trimming took 3 bases from V and 5 from J, leaving 19 bases between them. Here the CDR3 DNA reads TGTGCCAGCAGTTTTAGGTTTCGGGGGAAGGGGAATGAAAAACTGTTTTTT. Residues: CASSFRFRGKGNEKLFF.

V is TRBV4-1 and J is TRBJ2-7; 8 bases match TRBD2. The germline V gene has CDR1 MGHRA and CDR2 YSYEKL. V lost 0 bases and J lost 1; bases outside the gene matches: 5. The CDR3 has 16 residues. CDR3 coding DNA: TGCGCCAGCAGCCAAGACTTCGGGACTAGTTCCTACGAGCAGTACTTC. Residues: CASSQDFGTSSYEQYF.

V gene TRBV6-1 combines with J gene TRBJ2-7; maybe TRBD2 (5 bases). V was trimmed by 0 bases and J by 5 bases, leaving 14 bases between them. Germline CDR1 MNHNS, CDR2 SASEGT. This CDR3 spans 15 amino acids. The CDR3 DNA reads as TGTGCCAGCAGTGAAGCAGGGTCCGGGAAGGACGAGCAGTACTTC. It codes for CASSEAGSGKDEQYF.

This chain connects TRBV6-4 to TRBJ1-1, with D uncertain. The CDR3 is 14 residues long. The V and J ends lost 5 bases and 6 bases respectively, with 16 bases between them. Germline loops: CDR1 MRHNA, CDR2 SNTAGT. This CDR3 reads CASSREPEVAEAFF. The CDR3 nucleotides are TGTGCCAGCAGTCGGGAGCCCGAAGTCGCTGAAGCTTTCTTT.